The text below deals with one TCR beta chain. The antigen is not known. Collection of lesional scalp punch biopsies and peripheral blood was performed in alopecia areata patients. The entry originates in a study of CD8+ T cells in alopecia areata. The wider study: Among treated patients, oral tofacitinib was administered at 5 to 10 mg twice daily.

This CDR3 is built from 15 residues. CDR1 MNHEY and CDR2 SMNVEV come from the germline V gene (reference sequence). V gave up 5 bases and J gave up 0 bases; unmatched junction bases: 6. RNA extraction and reverse transcription yielded cDNA as sequencing template. Profiled with immunoSEQ multiplex PCR; TCRdb holds only in-frame clones, not every one. The sample lists 150,000 to 200,000 clones, about 72% occurring once. Broader study findings: Lesional tissue from the scalp (especially in alopecia totalis/universalis) showed higher clonality than normal scalp. The study found TCR sharing across patients less clear than in mice, possibly for HLA reasons.

This chain links TRBV27 with TRBJ2-7; 8 bases line up with TRBD1. Sequenced here: CD8+ T cells sorted from blood, sampled at week 0. The receptor's source is a human donor with alopecia areata. The DNA of the CDR3 is TGTGCCAGCAGTGACGGGACAGGAAGCTCCTACGAGCAGTACTTC. Residues: CASSDGTGSSYEQYF.